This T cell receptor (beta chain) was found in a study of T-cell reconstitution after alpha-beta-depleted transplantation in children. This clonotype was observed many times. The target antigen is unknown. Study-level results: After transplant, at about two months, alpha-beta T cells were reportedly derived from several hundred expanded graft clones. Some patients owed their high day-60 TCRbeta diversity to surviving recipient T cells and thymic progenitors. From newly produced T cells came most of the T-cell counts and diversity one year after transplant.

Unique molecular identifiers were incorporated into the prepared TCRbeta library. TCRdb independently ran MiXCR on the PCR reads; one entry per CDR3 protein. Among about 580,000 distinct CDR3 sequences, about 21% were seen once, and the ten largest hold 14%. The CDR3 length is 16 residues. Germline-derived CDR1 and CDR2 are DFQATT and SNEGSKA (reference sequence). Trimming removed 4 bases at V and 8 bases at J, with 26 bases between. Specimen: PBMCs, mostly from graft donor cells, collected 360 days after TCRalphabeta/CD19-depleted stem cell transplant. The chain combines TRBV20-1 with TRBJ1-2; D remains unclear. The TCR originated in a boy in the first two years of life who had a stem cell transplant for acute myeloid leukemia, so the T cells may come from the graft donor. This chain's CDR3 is CSATREAVGSEGGYTF. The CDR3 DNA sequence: TGCAGTGCTACCCGGGAGGCAGTTGGGAGTGAGGGAGGCTACACCTTC.